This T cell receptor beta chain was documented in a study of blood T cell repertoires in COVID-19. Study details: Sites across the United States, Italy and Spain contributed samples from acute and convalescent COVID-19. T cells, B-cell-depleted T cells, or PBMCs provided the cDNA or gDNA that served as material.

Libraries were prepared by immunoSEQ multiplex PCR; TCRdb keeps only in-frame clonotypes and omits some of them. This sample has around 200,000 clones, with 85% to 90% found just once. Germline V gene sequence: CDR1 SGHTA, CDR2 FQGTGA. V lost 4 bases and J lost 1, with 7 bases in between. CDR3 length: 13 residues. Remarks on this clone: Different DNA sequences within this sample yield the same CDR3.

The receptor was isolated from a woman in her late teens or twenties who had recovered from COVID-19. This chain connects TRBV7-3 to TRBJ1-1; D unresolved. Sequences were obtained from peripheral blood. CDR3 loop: CASSSRWNTEAFF. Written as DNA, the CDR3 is TGTGCCAGCAGCTCCCGGTGGAACACTGAAGCTTTCTTT.